One and the same sample provided the 14 T cell receptor beta chains below, sequenced in a study of T-cell reconstitution after alpha-beta-depleted transplantation in children. Unique molecular identifiers were incorporated into the prepared TCRbeta library. TCRdb analysed the PCR reads with MiXCR anew, one entry per CDR3 protein. This sample carries approximately 640,000 distinct CDR3 sequences, around 16% of them seen once, and the ten largest clones take 1.1%. The sample consisted of PBMCs from the stem cell graft donor, taken from the stem cell graft. The receptor source for this set is a human donor who donated a stem cell graft to a child with acute myeloid leukemia.

The table lists this clonotype with many counts. The gene calls are TRBV20-1 and TRBJ2-1, with 8 bases fitting TRBD2. Germline values: CDR1 DFQATT, CDR2 SNEGSKA (reference sequence). The length of the CDR3 is 14 residues. The CDR3 reads CTIRGTRGYNEQFF. The CDR3 DNA reads TGCACCATACGAGGGACTAGGGGATACAATGAGCAGTTCTTC.

This clonotype appeared many times. DNA of the CDR3: TGCAGTGCTAGAGAGCAGGGACTGAACTATGGCTACACCTTC. Protein product: CSAREQGLNYGYTF. The chain employs TRBV20-1 and TRBJ1-2, with a weak D call TRBD1 (5 bases). Trimming removed 0 bases from V and 2 bases from J, with 10 bases in between. The CDR3 contains 14 residues. Germline V CDR1 and CDR2: DFQATT, SNEGSKA (reference sequence).

The rearrangement joins TRBV25-1 to TRBJ2-2; 7 positions agree with TRBD1. CDR1 is MGHDK, CDR2 SYGVNS, per germline. After removal of 5 bases from V and 4 bases from J, the junction contained 7 bases not matched to a gene. The CDR3 runs 15 residues. DNA for the CDR3: TGTGCCAGCAGTTCCGGGACAGTATTCACCGGGGAGCTGTTTTTT. Residues: CASSSGTVFTGELFF.

This clonotype was seen repeatedly, ten times or more. The chain links TRBV20-1 to TRBJ2-5; D possibly matches TRBD1 or TRBD2 (5 bases each). The CDR3 length is 15 residues. V lost 4 bases, J lost 1 base, and 16 bases lay in between. The germline CDR1 and CDR2 sequences are DFQATT and SNEGSKA (reference sequence). As DNA, the CDR3 is TGCAGTGCTACACCGATGGGACGGATCCAAGAGACCCAGTACTTC. Encoded protein: CSATPMGRIQETQYF.

The chain employs TRBV29-1 and TRBJ2-4, with D perhaps matching TRBD1 (5 bases). CDR1 is SQVTM and CDR2 is ANQGSEA in the germline V gene. V was cut by 0 bases and J by 3 bases, with 9 bases left in between. The CDR3 runs to 14 residues. In nucleotides, the CDR3 is TGCAGCGTTGAAGAGCGGCAGGGCAAAAACATTCAGTACTTC. Translating it yields CSVEERQGKNIQYF.

Ten or more counts support this clonotype. The chain joins TRBV6-2 or TRBV6-3 to TRBJ1-2; D uncertain. Trimming pared 2 bases from V and 4 bases from J, leaving 11 bases between. Germline values: CDR1 MNHEY, CDR2 SVGEGT. The CDR3 is 14 residues long. CDR3 in amino acids: CASSYAGKRYGYTF. The CDR3 DNA reads TGTGCCAGCAGTTACGCGGGGAAACGCTATGGCTACACCTTC.

The chain employs TRBV12-3 or TRBV12-4 and TRBJ1-2; D may be TRBD1 (5 bases). V gave up 11 bases and J gave up 3 bases, with 16 bases separating them. This CDR3 has 13 amino acids. CDR3 DNA: TGTGCCTCTTCCCGGGGGTCCCACTATGGCTACACCTTC. It is translated as CASSRGSHYGYTF.

The sample holds a few counts of this clonotype. This sequence joins TRBV7-9 and TRBJ1-1; no clear D gene. Trimming removed 4 bases at V and 8 bases at J, with 14 bases between. Germline V gene sequence: CDR1 SEHNR, CDR2 FQNEAQ (reference sequence). The CDR3 is 13 amino acids. CDR3 amino acids: CASSSPSRVEAFF. CDR3 sequence (DNA): TGTGCCAGCAGCTCCCCAAGCAGAGTCGAAGCTTTCTTT.

This clonotype was recorded many times. The CDR3 loop reads CASSLWQGDEKLFF. Here the CDR3 DNA reads TGTGCCAGCAGCTTGTGGCAGGGGGACGAAAAACTGTTTTTT. The V and J genes are TRBV7-2 and TRBJ1-4, with TRBD1 matching 7 bases. The CDR3 runs 14 residues. Trimming at V came to 3 bases and at J to 8 bases, leaving 6 bases not matched to a gene. Germline V lookup: CDR1 SGHTA, CDR2 FQGNSA.

The rearrangement links TRBV20-1 to TRBJ1-4; D is uncertain. The CDR3 is 12 residues long. Trimming removed 3 bases at V and 6 bases at J, with 8 bases between. Germline-derived CDR1 and CDR2 are DFQATT and SNEGSKA (reference sequence). CDR3 residues: CSASWEHEKLFF. CDR3 nucleotide sequence: TGCAGTGCTAGTTGGGAGCATGAAAAACTGTTTTTT.

The chain couples TRBV7-9 to TRBJ2-3, with D unclear. Looked up from germline, CDR1 is SEHNR and CDR2 is FQNEAQ (reference sequence). V shed 6 bases and J shed 3 bases, with 13 bases lying between them. The CDR3 contains 14 residues. The CDR3 DNA sequence: TGTGCCAGCAGGGGTGGGGTTGGAACAGATACGCAGTATTTT. Protein sequence: CASRGGVGTDTQYF.

This clonotype appeared a few times. The chain uses TRBV28 and TRBJ1-2, with 8 bases that match TRBD1. CDR1 MDHEN and CDR2 SYDVKM come from the germline V gene. This CDR3 has 15 amino acids. V dropped 4 bases and J dropped 7; count of bases not matched to a gene: 11. Here the CDR3 reads CASSSYLDRASGYTF. As DNA, the CDR3 is TGTGCCAGCAGTTCCTACCTGGACAGGGCCAGTGGCTACACCTTC.

This clonotype was counted many times. This chain uses TRBV5-1 with TRBJ2-1, with D uncertain. The germline CDR1 and CDR2 sequences are SGHRS and YFSETQ. The CDR3 runs to 14 residues. V gave up 0 bases and J gave up 8 bases, with 12 bases separating them. CDR3 region: CASSLELVLDEQFF. The DNA of the CDR3 is TGCGCCAGCAGCTTGGAGCTGGTCTTGGATGAGCAGTTCTTC.

This clonotype was detected ten times or more. V is TRBV27 and J is TRBJ2-1, with 11 bases fitting TRBD2. Trimming cost V 6 bases and J 10 bases; bases outside gene matches: 2. The CDR3 consists of 12 residues. Germline CDR1 reads MNHEY; CDR2 reads SMNVEV (reference sequence). The CDR3 sequence is CASRLAGAEQFF. CDR3 DNA sequence: TGTGCCAGCAGACTAGCGGGGGCCGAGCAGTTCTTC.